The 28 T cell receptor beta chains listed next were all sequenced from one sample in a study of T cell responses to AZD1222 COVID-19 vaccine (dated by TCRdb to the early 2020s). The method was the immunoSEQ multiplex PCR assay. As stored in TCRdb, this immuneACCESS dataset retains in-frame rearrangements with V and J assigned. A fraction of the clones does not appear; measured against another copy, unresolved V genes explain less than half of the discrepancy, and the remainder lacks a known reason. Across this sample there are about 130,000 clones, with 87% seen only once. Of the sample, 1.4% to 1.5% falls within the top ten clones. The meaning of the sample's time point label: baseline before first vaccination. This material consisted of peripheral blood, taken on day 0 of AZD1222 vaccination. The receptor source for this set is an adult in good health.

This clone turned up a few times. V and J are TRBV12-3 or TRBV12-4 and TRBJ2-3; D ambiguous. The CDR3 runs 12 residues. Trimming stripped 0 bases from V and 6 bases from J, with 4 bases between. The CDR3 coding sequence is TGTGCCAGCAGTTTAGCCATGGATACGCAGTATTTT. This sequence encodes CASSLAMDTQYF.

The chain uses TRBV27 and TRBJ2-7; D may be TRBD1 (6 bases). This CDR3 spans 15 amino acids. Per germline, CDR1 MNHEY and CDR2 SMNVEV (reference sequence). Deletions cut 6 bases from V and 0 bases from J, with 15 bases between. The CDR3: CASRLQGTPSYEQYF. The CDR3 region has the DNA TGTGCCAGCAGGCTACAGGGTACCCCCTCCTACGAGCAGTACTTC.

V and J are TRBV9 and TRBJ2-5, with a possible D match to TRBD1 (5 bases). The V gene lost 3 bases and the J gene lost 2 bases, with 8 bases spanning the gap. The CDR3 covers 13 residues. Germline CDR1 and CDR2: SGDLS and YYNGEE. The CDR3 DNA sequence: TGTGCCAGCAGCGCCCGACAGCAAGAGACCCAGTACTTC. Amino acids: CASSARQQETQYF.

This clone was detected once. V usage is TRBV5-4 and J usage is TRBJ2-7; 9 bases map to TRBD1. Germline-derived CDR1 and CDR2 are SGHNT and YYREEE (reference sequence). This CDR3 has 16 amino acids. After removal of 4 bases from V and 6 bases from J, the junction contained 14 bases not matched to a gene. The DNA for the CDR3 is TGTGCCAGCAGCCCCACGGCGGGACAGGGATCTAGCGAGCAGTACTTC. It encodes CASSPTAGQGSSEQYF.

The chain is built from TRBV7-9 and TRBJ1-2; D remains unclear. Per the germline V gene, CDR1 is SEHNR and CDR2 is FQNEAQ (reference sequence). CDR3 length: 15 amino acids. V lost 1 base to trimming and J lost 2 bases, with 11 bases between them. CDR3 region: CASSLGGGGNYGYTF. The CDR3, as DNA: TGTGCCAGCAGCTTAGGGGGAGGAGGAAACTATGGCTACACCTTC.

The chain couples TRBV12-3 or TRBV12-4 to TRBJ1-2; maybe TRBD1 (5 bases). The V end lost 7 bases, the J end lost 8 bases, and 17 bases lay between the germline ends. The CDR3 runs to 13 residues. Here the CDR3 DNA reads TGTGCCAGCAACCCTTGGGGGTGGCAGGGCTACACCTTC. The encoded protein is CASNPWGWQGYTF.

V is TRBV3-1 (or the pseudogene TRBV3-2) and J is TRBJ1-1, with D possibly matching TRBD1 (6 bases). This CDR3 comprises 14 residues. Trimming left V 0 bases short and J 7 bases short, with 12 bases between. The V gene's germline CDR1 is LGHDT and CDR2 YNNKEL (reference sequence). The DNA for the CDR3 is TGTGCCAGCAGCCAAGATCTTGGAGGGGGTGAAGCTTTCTTT. Amino acids: CASSQDLGGGEAFF.

The gene calls are TRBV6-5 and TRBJ2-7, with TRBD1 as a possible D gene (6 bases). Germline V gives CDR1 MNHEY, CDR2 SVGAGI. V was pared by 0 bases and J by 0 bases, with 9 bases between. The CDR3 extends over 15 amino acids. CDR3 sequence reads: CASSYSLDSSYEQYF. CDR3 nucleotides: TGTGCCAGCAGTTACTCTTTGGACAGCTCCTACGAGCAGTACTTC.

The chain couples TRBV2 to TRBJ2-1; D is unresolved. V lost 2 bases and J 8 bases, leaving 7 bases between the germline ends. The CDR3 has 12 residues. Germline values: CDR1 SNHLY, CDR2 FYNNEI. CDR3 sequence: CASSELVYEQFF. For the CDR3, the DNA is TGTGCCAGCAGTGAATTGGTCTATGAGCAGTTCTTC.

This chain uses TRBV6-5 with TRBJ1-1; 7 bases fit TRBD1. J gave up 0 bases and V 6 bases, and 4 bases lay outside the gene matches. This CDR3 region has 14 residues. Germline V gives CDR1 MNHEY, CDR2 SVGAGI. The CDR3 spells CASRRDRLNTEAFF. The CDR3 nucleotides are TGTGCCAGCAGGAGGGACAGATTGAACACTGAAGCTTTCTTT.

V gene TRBV12-3 or TRBV12-4 combines with J gene TRBJ1-5, with a tentative D call TRBD1 (6 bases). V gave up 4 bases and J gave up 6 bases, with 7 bases separating them. The CDR3 sequence is 12 residues long. The CDR3: CASSWGRQPQHF. The DNA for the CDR3 is TGTGCCAGCAGTTGGGGGCGTCAGCCCCAGCATTTT.

The V call is TRBV10-3, the J call TRBJ1-2; D may be TRBD1 (5 bases). The CDR3 is made up of 14 amino acids. Germline CDR1 is ENHRY and CDR2 is SYGVKD. Trimming took off 6 bases at V and 2 bases at J, with 13 bases between the two ends. The CDR3 region has the DNA TGTGCCATCAGGGGGGACGGCACCAACTATGGCTACACCTTC. It yields the protein CAIRGDGTNYGYTF.

This clone was seen once. This rearrangement joins TRBV3-1 (or the pseudogene TRBV3-2) to TRBJ1-2, with D hard to call. Looked up from germline, CDR1 is LGHDT and CDR2 is YNNKEL (reference sequence). V dropped 4 bases and J dropped 5 bases, with 11 bases sitting between them. The CDR3 covers 13 residues. Written as DNA, the CDR3 is TGTGCCAGCAGCCCCCGAGAGGTGTATGGCTACACCTTC. It encodes CASSPREVYGYTF.

The V call is TRBV24-1, the J call TRBJ2-1; the D gene could be TRBD1 or TRBD2 (6 bases each). The germline gives CDR1 KGHDR, CDR2 SFDVKD. Trimming pared 5 bases from V and 7 bases from J, leaving 14 bases between. The CDR3 extends over 14 amino acids. CDR3 in amino acids: CATSGGAPGNEQFF. In DNA, the CDR3 is TGTGCCACCAGTGGGGGGGCCCCTGGGAATGAGCAGTTCTTC.

In its sample, this clone was seen a few times. This chain links TRBV27 with TRBJ2-7; 8 nucleotides line up with TRBD1. V gave up 3 bases and J gave up 4 bases; unmatched junction bases: 8. Germline values: CDR1 MNHEY, CDR2 SMNVEV (reference sequence). The CDR3 consists of 15 residues. The CDR3 is CASSFSRQGAYEQYF. The CDR3 nucleotides read TGTGCCAGCAGTTTCTCCCGGCAGGGGGCATACGAGCAGTACTTC.

The chain recombines TRBV7-2 with TRBJ1-4, with a weak D call TRBD1 (5 bases). Trimming stripped 5 bases from V and 5 bases from J, with 9 bases between. In germline, CDR1 is SGHTA, CDR2 FQGNSA. This CDR3 region has 13 residues. The CDR3 sequence is CASSQGLNEKLFF. The CDR3 DNA sequence: TGTGCCAGCAGCCAGGGCCTGAATGAAAAACTGTTTTTT.

The chain is built from TRBV11-2 and TRBJ2-5, with D possibly matching TRBD1 (7 bases). The germline V and J ends were trimmed by 0 bases and 5 bases, with 16 bases remaining between them. From germline, CDR1 is SGHAT and CDR2 FQNNGV. The CDR3 has 16 residues. The DNA of the CDR3 is TGTGCCAGCAGCTTAGATGGGGGCCCAGGGGGGGAGACCCAGTACTTC. Translation: CASSLDGGPGGETQYF. Full variable domain (missing parts from reference TRBV11-2 and TRBJ2-5): EAGVAQSPRYKIIEKRQSVAFWCNPISGHATLYWYQQILGQGPKLLIQFQNNGVVDDSQLPKDRFSAERLKGVDSTLKIQPAKLEDSAVYLCASSLDGGPGGETQYFGPGTRLLVL.

The V gene is TRBV4-2, the J gene TRBJ2-1, with 11 bases fitting TRBD2. The V segment lost 2 bases and the J segment 6 bases; nucleotides outside the gene matches: 9. Germline CDR1 and CDR2: LGHNA and YNFKEQ. This CDR3 has 17 residues. Written as DNA, the CDR3 is TGTGCCAGCAGCCAAAACCTTCTAGCGGGGGGTGGCAATGAGCAGTTCTTC. It translates to CASSQNLLAGGGNEQFF.

This clone turned up a few times. The chain recombines TRBV6-5 with TRBJ1-3; D possibly corresponds to TRBD1 (5 bases). The CDR3 length is 14 residues. The V end was cut by 5 bases, the J end by 0 bases, with 8 bases between. Germline V gene data show CDR1 as MNHEY and CDR2 as SVGAGI. The CDR3 sequence: CASSPTDSGNTIYF. In DNA, the CDR3 is TGTGCCAGCAGTCCGACAGACTCTGGAAACACCATATATTTT.

This chain joins TRBV27 and TRBJ1-1; D call uncertain. Trimming cost V 7 bases and J 1 base, with 10 bases left between them. CDR1 is MNHEY, CDR2 SMNVEV, per germline (reference sequence). CDR3 length equals 13 residues. CDR3 residues: CASKGTGNTEAFF. The CDR3, as DNA: TGTGCCAGCAAAGGTACGGGGAACACTGAAGCTTTCTTT.

This clone appeared once. The chain is built from TRBV18 and TRBJ2-7; TRBD1 matches 9 bases. Germline V gene data show CDR1 as KGHSH and CDR2 as LQKENI. V lost 5 bases and J lost 7; bases outside the gene matches: 18. This CDR3 region has 17 residues. For the CDR3, the DNA is TGTGCCAGCTCAACGCAGGGTACCGGGACAGGGATTAAAGAGCAGTACTTC. Protein product: CASSTQGTGTGIKEQYF.

Written as DNA, the CDR3 is TGCGCCAGCAGCCAGATGATGACAGGGACTGCTAACTATGGCTACACCTTC. Its translation is CASSQMMTGTANYGYTF. The chain uses TRBV4-1 and TRBJ1-2; 7 bases line up with TRBD1. The CDR3 runs 17 residues. The V gene end was trimmed by 3 bases and the J gene end by 0 bases; junction bases not matched to a gene: 10. CDR1 and CDR2 (germline): MGHRA, YSYEKL.

Concerning this clone itself: The junction differs from germline at one of its ends, possibly a read error. The chain recombines TRBV29-1 with TRBJ2-7; D ambiguous. This CDR3 comprises 15 residues. Germline V lookup: CDR1 SQVTM, CDR2 ANQGSEA. CDR3 DNA: TGCAGCGTCGAAGTGGCCGGGCCCCTCTCCTACGAGCAGTACTTC. Amino acids: CSVEVAGPLSYEQYF.

This chain joins TRBV27 and TRBJ2-3; no clear D gene. This CDR3 is 14 amino acids long. Germline V gene data show CDR1 as MNHEY and CDR2 as SMNVEV (reference sequence). Trimming removed 2 bases from V and 0 bases from J, with 6 bases in between. For the CDR3, the DNA is TGTGCCAGCAGTTTACAGCGTAGCACAGATACGCAGTATTTT. It translates to CASSLQRSTDTQYF.

J is TRBJ2-1 and V is TRBV19; 11 bases agree with TRBD1. Germline CDR1 LNHDA, CDR2 SQIVND (reference sequence). CDR3 length: 14 amino acids. J was trimmed by 2 bases and V by 10 bases; bases with no gene match: 4. Here the CDR3 DNA reads TGTGCCACTGCGGGACAGGGGGCCTACAATGAGCAGTTCTTC. It codes for CATAGQGAYNEQFF.

This clone came up once. CDR3 nucleotides: TGTGCCACGACAGACCGGGACAGGGGGAGTCAAGAGACCCAGTACTTC. Translating it yields CATTDRDRGSQETQYF. The chain combines TRBV28 with TRBJ2-5, with 11 bases aligning to TRBD1. Germline CDR1 and CDR2: MDHEN and SYDVKM. The V gene end was trimmed by 10 bases and the J gene end by 2 bases; junction bases not matched to a gene: 12. The CDR3 loop spans 16 amino acids.

V gene TRBV5-1 combines with J gene TRBJ1-1, with TRBD1 matching over 7 bases. The V and J ends lost 9 bases and 0 bases, in that order; junction bases with no gene match: 8. The CDR3 loop spans 14 amino acids. Looked up from germline, CDR1 is SGHRS and CDR2 is YFSETQ. The CDR3 region has the DNA TGCGCCACCGGGGACAGACCGATGAACACTGAAGCTTTCTTT. Translation: CATGDRPMNTEAFF.

The chain joins TRBV3-1 (or the pseudogene TRBV3-2) to TRBJ2-7; TRBD2 aligns across 8 bases. Germline CDR1 is LGHDT and CDR2 is YNNKEL (reference sequence). The V segment lost 0 bases and the J segment 7 bases; nucleotides outside the gene matches: 8. The CDR3 extends over 15 amino acids. DNA of the CDR3: TGTGCCAGCAGCCAAGAATCGGTAGCGGGGCGGGAGCAGTACTTC. This translates into CASSQESVAGREQYF.